The present entry profiles one T cell receptor beta chain with its context. Its antigen is unidentified. The sort gate was single viable CD3+CD4+CD8-CD45RO+ cells for memory CD4+ T cells. After thawing, CD4+ T cells were positively selected. CDR3 size: 15 residues. Germline-derived CDR1 and CDR2 are MDHEN and SYDVKM. V was clipped by 6 bases and J by 5 bases, with 17 bases between them. The data belong to a study of memory CD4+ T cells and cytomegalovirus serostatus. The wider study: Donors were healthy Belgian adults, under 10 CMV seropositive and around 23 seronegative. Study outcomes and limitations: Median bootstrapped AUC for CMV status was around 0.95 originally, approximately 0.91 US-trained. CD4+ memory repertoires contained about two fifths of the roughly 160 reported CMV TCRbeta sequences.

Measured with immunoSEQ multiplex PCR; TCRdb has only the in-frame clones, and not every one. The sample shows 60,000 or so clones, 82% of them seen only once. This sequence was found in an adult in good health and CMV-seronegative. Some clones in this sample may be carry-over from other donors' samples. The genes are TRBV28 and TRBJ1-5; possible D gene TRBD1, 5 bases. Sequences were obtained from memory CD4+ T cells from blood. The CDR3 DNA is TGTGCCAGCAGCCTGGACAACGCTCTTCATCAGCCCCAGCATTTT. This encodes CASSLDNALHQPQHF.